Detailed here is one T cell receptor (beta chain). These data belong to a study of blood T cell repertoires in COVID-19. Germline V lookup: CDR1 SGHTA, CDR2 FQGNSA. V was clipped by 2 bases and J by 5 bases; unmatched bases: 11. The CDR3 has 17 amino acids. Authors' processing steps: Reference gene primer amplification gave nucleated cell count estimates. Only in-frame clones appear in the TCRdb table, and some are missing; sequencing was by immunoSEQ multiplex PCR. The V and J calls and clone size come from that table; D and trimming were worked out from the DNA. The table has about 58,000 clones, 88% seen once.

Sequencing used peripheral blood. V usage is TRBV7-2 and J usage is TRBJ2-1, with TRBD2 identical over 8 bases. The sequence was obtained from a woman in her 70s with active COVID-19. The CDR3 sequence: CASSLIRAGDEDNEQFF. The CDR3 nucleotides read TGTGCCAGCAGCTTAATACGAGCGGGAGACGAAGACAATGAGCAGTTCTTC.